This T cell receptor beta chain was found in a study of Ad26.COV2.S vaccination and SARS-CoV-2 variants. Points from the study as a whole: Recipients of vaccine and of placebo showed similar breadth of their non-spike TCR repertoires.

The assay was immunoSEQ multiplex PCR, and TCRdb's table has in-frame clones only and misses some. The sample shows about 39,000 clones, 83% of them seen only once. With respect to this clone: Antigen specificity is unknown.

Germline V lookup: CDR1 SGHRS, CDR2 YFSETQ. V lost 5 bases, J lost 4 bases, and 15 bases lay in between. The CDR3 is 15 residues long. The clonotype comes from a human donor who had recovered from COVID-19. Sequencing used peripheral blood, obtained after recovery from COVID-19. The rearrangement links TRBV5-1 to TRBJ2-2; D ambiguous. The CDR3 coding sequence is TGCGCCAGCAGTTCGTTAAGTTTATCCACCGGGGAGCTGTTTTTT. It specifies CASSSLSLSTGELFF. The full variable domain, in which reference TRBV5-1 and TRBJ2-2 provide the parts outside the CDR3, is KAGVTQTPRYLIKTRGQQVTLSCSPISGHRSVSWYQQTPGQGLQFLFEYFSETQRNKGNFPGRFSGRQFSNSRSEMNVSTLELGDSALYLCASSSLSLSTGELFFGEGSRLTVL.